This T cell receptor (beta chain) was captured by sequencing in a study of T cells in Graves' hyperthyroidism and ophthalmopathy. J was trimmed by 8 bases and V by 3 bases; bases with no gene match: 10. The CDR3 length is 16 residues. Germline V lookup: CDR1 SGHRS, CDR2 YFSETQ. This clonotype was picked up many times. TCR beta CDR3 region amplification was performed from RNA transcripts. TCR CDR3 underwent first-round RT-PCR with the HTBI primer set. Each CDR3 protein is one row after TCRdb ran MiXCR on the multiplex PCR reads. The table has 550,000 to 650,000 distinct CDR3 sequences, 14% seen once. The chain joins TRBV5-1 to TRBJ2-1, with 11 bases aligning to TRBD2. The TCR was taken from a woman aged 25 to 39 with Graves' hyperthyroidism that later progressed to Graves' ophthalmopathy. The sequencing input was blood. CDR3 sequence reads: CASSSLATSGKDEQFF. Here the CDR3 DNA reads TGCGCCAGCAGCTCCCTGGCGACTAGCGGGAAAGATGAGCAGTTCTTC. The variable domain in full, with the rest retrieved from reference TRBV5-1 and TRBJ2-1, is KAGVTQTPRYLIKTRGQQVTLSCSPISGHRSVSWYQQTPGQGLQFLFEYFSETQRNKGNFPGRFSGRQFSNSRSEMNVSTLELGDSALYLCASSSLATSGKDEQFFGPGTRLTVL.